This T cell receptor (beta chain) was captured in a study of cytomegalovirus exposure and HLA in healthy donors. This clone counts as medium-sized (0.01 to 0.1%). The PCR had 60 Vbeta and 13 Jbeta primers. Repertoires were generated with immunoSEQ multiplex PCR, while TCRdb's copy carries only in-frame clones and drops some. The sample lists around 65,000 clones; roughly 75% were seen once. Trimming at V came to 5 bases and at J to 7 bases, leaving 13 bases not matched to a gene. This CDR3 has 16 residues. CDR1 SGHAT and CDR2 FQDESV come from the germline V gene (reference sequence). The rearrangement joins TRBV11-1 to TRBJ2-1; TRBD1 agrees at 8 bases. The receptor was isolated from a woman aged 30 to 39 in good health and CMV-seropositive. Sequencing used PBMCs. The CDR3 reads CASSPSVDRVGNEQFF. In DNA, the CDR3 is TGTGCCAGCAGCCCATCCGTGGACAGGGTGGGTAATGAGCAGTTCTTC.